The 4 T cell receptor beta chains in this list originate from one sample, sequenced in a study of blood T cells in healthy people across ages. Next came a second PCR, run for roughly 6 to 11 cycles, which used a sample-barcoded 5' primer along with a J-beta primer mix. TCRdb called the 5' RACE reads again in MiXCR, with one record for every CDR3 protein. The top ten hold 10% to 12% of the sample, which has under 2 million distinct CDR3 sequences, around 35% seen once. Sequencing was performed on blood. The source is a woman aged 30 to 39 in good health.

DNA for the CDR3: TGTGCCAGCAGCTTCTTGGGGGGTTGGAGAGAGACCCAGTACTTC. Its translation: CASSFLGGWRETQYF. The chain links TRBV11-2 to TRBJ2-5, with D perhaps TRBD2 (6 bases). Germline values: CDR1 SGHAT, CDR2 FQNNGV. V lost 3 bases and J 4 bases, leaving 15 bases between the germline ends. The CDR3 runs to 15 residues. Full variable domain (missing parts from reference TRBV11-2 and TRBJ2-5): EAGVAQSPRYKIIEKRQSVAFWCNPISGHATLYWYQQILGQGPKLLIQFQNNGVVDDSQLPKDRFSAERLKGVDSTLKIQPAKLEDSAVYLCASSFLGGWRETQYFGPGTRLLVL.

This clonotype was seen a handful of times. The chain recombines TRBV20-1 with TRBJ2-3, with 11 nucleotides matching TRBD2. Germline CDR1 DFQATT, CDR2 SNEGSKA (reference sequence). The CDR3 totals 16 residues. The ends lost 7 bases at V and 0 bases at J; junction bases unmatched: 9. CDR3 amino acids: CSGISRTSGSTDTQYF. DNA for the CDR3: TGCAGTGGTATTTCGAGGACTAGCGGGAGCACAGATACGCAGTATTTT.

This clonotype has only a few counts. The V and J genes are TRBV7-9 and TRBJ2-5; 9 nucleotides match TRBD1. The CDR3 covers 16 residues. The V segment lost 5 bases and the J segment 3 bases; nucleotides outside the gene matches: 10. Germline values: CDR1 SEHNR, CDR2 FQNEAQ (reference sequence). CDR3: CASSRGQGLEEETQYF. CDR3 in DNA: TGTGCCAGCAGCCGGGGACAGGGACTGGAGGAAGAGACCCAGTACTTC.

V gene TRBV20-1 combines with J gene TRBJ2-2; tentatively, D is TRBD2 (6 bases). The V end lost 1 base, the J end lost 3 bases, and 12 bases lay between the germline ends. The CDR3 spans 15 residues. Germline CDR1 is DFQATT and CDR2 is SNEGSKA (reference sequence). CDR3 protein: CSARGRVVHTGELFF. CDR3 bases: TGCAGTGCTAGAGGGAGGGTAGTTCACACCGGGGAGCTGTTTTTT.